This T cell receptor beta chain came from a study of beta chain features in type 1 diabetes. Study-wide context: Examination of sorted cells across all samples involved more than 85,000,000 cells.

Trimming removed 0 bases from V and 3 bases from J, with 8 bases in between. The germline CDR1 and CDR2 sequences are GTSNPN and SVGIG (reference sequence). This CDR3 region has 13 residues. Expressed TCRB transcripts were sequenced, since all the RNA that had been isolated was reverse transcribed. Libraries were prepared by immunoSEQ multiplex PCR; TCRdb keeps only in-frame clonotypes and omits some of them. The repertoire holds 400,000 to 600,000 clones, with 30% as singletons. Regarding this clone: Other DNA sequences within the sample encode an identical CDR3.

This chain uses TRBV30 with TRBJ1-1; D is ambiguous. Sequencing used naive CD4+ T cells from blood. The sequence derives from a man younger than 35 in good health. The CDR3: CAWSVRRDTEAFF. DNA of the CDR3: TGTGCCTGGAGTGTACGTCGGGACACTGAAGCTTTCTTT.